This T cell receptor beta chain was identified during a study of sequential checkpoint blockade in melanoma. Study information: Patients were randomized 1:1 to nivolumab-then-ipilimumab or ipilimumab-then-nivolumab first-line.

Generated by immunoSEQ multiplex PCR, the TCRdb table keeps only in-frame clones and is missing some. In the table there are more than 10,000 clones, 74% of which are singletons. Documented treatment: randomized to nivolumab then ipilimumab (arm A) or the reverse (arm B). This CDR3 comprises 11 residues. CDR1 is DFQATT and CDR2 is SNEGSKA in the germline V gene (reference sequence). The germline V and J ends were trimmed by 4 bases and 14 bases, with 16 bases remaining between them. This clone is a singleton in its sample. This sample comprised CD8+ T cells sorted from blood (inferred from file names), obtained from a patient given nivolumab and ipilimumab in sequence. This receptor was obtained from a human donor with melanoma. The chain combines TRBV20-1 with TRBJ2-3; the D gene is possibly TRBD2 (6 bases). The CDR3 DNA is TGCAGTGCTATACGGGGACTCCAGAGGTATTTT. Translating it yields CSAIRGLQRYF.